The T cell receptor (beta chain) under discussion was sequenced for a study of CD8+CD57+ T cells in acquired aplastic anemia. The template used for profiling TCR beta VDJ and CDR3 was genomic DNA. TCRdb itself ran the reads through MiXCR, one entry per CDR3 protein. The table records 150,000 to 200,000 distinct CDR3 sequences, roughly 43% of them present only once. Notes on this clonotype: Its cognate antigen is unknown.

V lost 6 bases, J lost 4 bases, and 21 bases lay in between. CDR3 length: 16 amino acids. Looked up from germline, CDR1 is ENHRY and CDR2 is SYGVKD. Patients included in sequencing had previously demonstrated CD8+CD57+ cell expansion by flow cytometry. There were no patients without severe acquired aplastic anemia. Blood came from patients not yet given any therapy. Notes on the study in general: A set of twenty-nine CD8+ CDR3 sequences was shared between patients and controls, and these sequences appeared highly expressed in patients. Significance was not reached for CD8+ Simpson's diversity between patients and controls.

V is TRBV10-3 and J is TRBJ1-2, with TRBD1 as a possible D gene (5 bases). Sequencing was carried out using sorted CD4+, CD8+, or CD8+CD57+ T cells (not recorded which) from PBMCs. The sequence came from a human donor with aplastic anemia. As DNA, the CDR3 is TGTGCCATCAGCTCACCACGTGGGGACTCTTCCTATGGCTACACCTTC. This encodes CAISSPRGDSSYGYTF.